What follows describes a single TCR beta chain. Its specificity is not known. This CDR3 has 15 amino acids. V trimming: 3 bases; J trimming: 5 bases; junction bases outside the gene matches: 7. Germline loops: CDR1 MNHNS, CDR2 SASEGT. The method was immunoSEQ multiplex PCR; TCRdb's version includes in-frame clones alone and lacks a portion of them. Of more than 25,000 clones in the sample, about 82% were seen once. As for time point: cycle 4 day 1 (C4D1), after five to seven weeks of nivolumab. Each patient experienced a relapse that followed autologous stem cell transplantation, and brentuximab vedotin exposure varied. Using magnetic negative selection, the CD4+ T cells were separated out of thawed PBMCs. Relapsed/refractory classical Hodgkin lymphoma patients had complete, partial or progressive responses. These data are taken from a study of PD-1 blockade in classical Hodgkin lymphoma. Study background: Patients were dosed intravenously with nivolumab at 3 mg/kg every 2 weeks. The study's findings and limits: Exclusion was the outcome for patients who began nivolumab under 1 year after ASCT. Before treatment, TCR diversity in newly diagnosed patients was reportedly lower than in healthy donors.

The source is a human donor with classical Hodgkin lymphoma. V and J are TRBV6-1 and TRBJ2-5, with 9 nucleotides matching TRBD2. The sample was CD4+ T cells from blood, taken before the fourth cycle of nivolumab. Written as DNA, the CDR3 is TGTGCCAGCAGTGAGCCGGGACTAGCAGCGGAGACCCAGTACTTC. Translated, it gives CASSEPGLAAETQYF.